These T cell receptor beta chains were read from a single sample in a study of OX40 agonist ivuxolimab in advanced cancers. This table comes from immunoSEQ multiplex PCR, and its TCRdb copy is limited to in-frame clones, with some not included. The data contain 55,000 to 85,000 clones, around nine tenths of them seen just once; the ten biggest clones take up under 10%. The input for sequencing was CD4+ or CD8+ T cells sorted from blood, taken in a trial of the OX40 agonist ivuxolimab. The receptors were sampled from an adult with an advanced solid tumor such as melanoma, head and neck, liver or kidney cancer. Both conserved end residues are part of each CDR3. Size is omitted from some rows. Given values are once, few, many or a class for expanded clones.

14	TRBV27	TRBJ2-2	NA	CASSLLGARGELFF
16	TRBV4-3	TRBJ2-3	NA	CASSQMGGGFTDTQYF
13	TRBV6-5	TRBJ1-1	NA	CASSYSWGAEAFF
15	TRBV10-1	TRBJ2-5	NA	CASRTGTNVRETQYF
15	TRBV6-6	TRBJ1-5	NA	CASSYGDRGEQPQHF
12	TRBV7-9	TRBJ2-7	NA	CASSRGSREQYF
16	TRBV7-6	TRBJ2-1	NA	CASSRTSGGARNEQFF
15	TRBV2	TRBJ1-1	NA	CASSEALQLNTEAFF
16	TRBV9	TRBJ2-6	NA	CASSVAEGAGANVLTF
16	TRBV5-1	TRBJ2-6	NA	CASSSPYEEGANVLTF
15	TRBV6-5	TRBJ2-1	NA	CASSSSLAAHNEQFF
12	TRBV7-9	TRBJ1-1	NA	CASSFGNTEAFF
14	TRBV7-9	TRBJ1-3	NA	CASLQENSGNTIYF
16	TRBV5-4	TRBJ2-1	once	CASSVAGQYGVNEQFF
14	TRBV9	TRBJ2-1	NA	CASSGRDRDNEQFF
15	TRBV6-1	TRBJ2-7	NA	CASSELTGWSYEQYF
19	TRBV2	TRBJ2-4	NA	CASSEAYGGAGVLPEIQYF
15	TRBV6-1	TRBJ2-5	few	CASDEGGTLQETQYF
15	TRBV9	TRBJ1-1	NA	CASSAGLGVNTEAFF
11	TRBV9	TRBJ1-2	once	CASSREEGYTF
13	TRBV5-6	TRBJ2-1	once	CASSLGPAGEQFF
15	TRBV13	TRBJ2-5	NA	CASSFRGHILETQYF
16	TRBV2	TRBJ2-2	once	CASSDYRVSNTGELFF
13	TRBV30	TRBJ2-6	NA	CAWRGAGANVLTF
15	TRBV10-3	TRBJ2-7	NA	CATQGRLGGAPEQYF
13	TRBV6-5	TRBJ1-2	NA	CASSAGPRYGYTF
15	TRBV19	TRBJ2-1	NA	CASSRGGQEHNEQFF
18	TRBV19	TRBJ1-5	NA	CASSIAPSGTFEKQPQHF
15	TRBV13	TRBJ1-4	NA	CASSPLGQGEEKLFF